The 21 T cell receptor beta chains presented below share a single source sample, sequenced in a study of vaccination and CD4 T cells after COVID-19. Treatment specified: roughly ten-day PBMC culture with coronavirus spike peptide pools or control peptides (ViraFEST assay). Their target antigens are unknown. Cultured CD4+ T cell DNA was sequenced using the Oncomine TCR Beta short-read assay. TCRdb ran MiXCR on the PCR reads and lists one entry per CDR3 protein. In the table there are more than 15,000 distinct CDR3 sequences, roughly 47% of which are singletons. The sequenced sample was CD4+ T cells from blood, cultured in vitro, obtained before SARS-CoV-2 vaccination. All receptors derive from a human donor who had recovered from COVID-19.

This clonotype has more than one count but fewer than ten. The CDR3 DNA follows: TGTGCCAGCAGATTTGAGGGAATGAACACTGAAGCTTTCTTT. This sequence encodes CASRFEGMNTEAFF. The V gene is TRBV5-4, the J gene TRBJ1-1; D gene uncertain. Trimming removed 5 bases at V and 0 bases at J, with 11 bases between. CDR1 and CDR2 from the germline V gene are SGHNT and YYREEE (reference sequence). This CDR3 contains 14 residues.

The chain employs TRBV20-1 and TRBJ1-5; D is undetermined. There are 15 residues in the CDR3. Germline assignment: CDR1 DFQATT and CDR2 SNEGSKA (reference sequence). The ends were cut back, 6 bases at V and 1 base at J, with 16 bases in the middle. CDR3 coding DNA: TGCAGTGCCCCCGCGCGGGGTGGAAGCAATCAGCCCCAGCATTTT. Translation: CSAPARGGSNQPQHF.

This clonotype was counted only a few times. V is TRBV7-3 and J is TRBJ1-2, with 9 bases aligning to TRBD1. The germline V gene encodes CDR1 SGHTA and CDR2 FQGTGA. This CDR3 is 13 amino acids long. V lost 4 bases and J lost 6; bases outside the gene matches: 3. Written as DNA, the CDR3 is TGTGCCAGCAGCTCGGGACAGGGTCATGGCTACACCTTC. Its translation is CASSSGQGHGYTF.

The J gene is TRBJ2-3, the V gene TRBV20-1; 9 bases align to TRBD2. Looked up from germline, CDR1 is DFQATT and CDR2 is SNEGSKA (reference sequence). With 5 bases clipped from V and 7 bases from J, the junction kept 10 bases outside the gene matches. CDR3 length: 14 residues. The CDR3 spells CSAARAGGRNTQYF. The CDR3 nucleotides are TGCAGTGCTGCCCGCGCGGGGGGGCGGAATACGCAGTATTTT.

The chain employs TRBV28 and TRBJ2-2; TRBD1 might be the D (5 bases). CDR3 length: 13 residues. Germline V gives CDR1 MDHEN, CDR2 SYDVKM. The V and J ends lost 6 bases and 6 bases respectively, with 11 bases between them. The CDR3 here is CASRPGNAGELFF. The CDR3 nucleotides are TGTGCCAGCAGGCCAGGGAATGCCGGGGAGCTGTTTTTT.

This clonotype was observed a single time. The chain has TRBV11-2 and TRBJ1-1; TRBD1 aligns across 8 bases. Unmatched junction bases numbered 10, after V lost 3 bases and J lost 1 base. Germline V gives CDR1 SGHAT, CDR2 FQNNGV. This CDR3 comprises 17 residues. CDR3 residues: CASSFGGQGAKNTEAFF. CDR3 sequence (DNA): TGTGCCAGCAGCTTTGGGGGGCAGGGGGCGAAGAACACTGAAGCTTTCTTT.

Only a few counts were recorded for this clonotype. The rearrangement links TRBV7-2 to TRBJ2-5; the D is unclear. CDR1 is SGHTA and CDR2 is FQGNSA in the germline V gene. The CDR3 spans 13 residues. V dropped 6 bases and J dropped 5 bases, with 13 bases sitting between them. The CDR3 loop reads CASSPTIGETQYF. DNA for the CDR3: TGTGCCAGCAGTCCAACGATAGGGGAGACCCAGTACTTC.

The V call is TRBV19, the J call TRBJ1-1; no reliable D call. The CDR3 consists of 16 residues. V gave up 3 bases and J gave up 2 bases, with 16 bases separating them. Germline assignment: CDR1 LNHDA and CDR2 SQIVND (reference sequence). The CDR3 region has the DNA TGTGCCAGTAGTATGAAGGGCCATTGGGGAAACACTGAAGCTTTCTTT. This sequence encodes CASSMKGHWGNTEAFF.

This clonotype has more than one count but fewer than ten. The V and J genes are TRBV6-2 or TRBV6-3 and TRBJ2-5; D not resolved. Germline loops: CDR1 MNHEY, CDR2 SVGEGT. The V and J ends lost 5 bases and 4 bases respectively, with 5 bases between them. CDR3 length: 11 amino acids. CDR3 DNA: TGTGCCAGCAGTCAACTAGAGACCCAGTACTTC. Protein product: CASSQLETQYF.

The J gene is TRBJ1-2, the V gene TRBV19; possibly TRBD1 for D (5 bases). The germline V gene encodes CDR1 LNHDA and CDR2 SQIVND (reference sequence). V lost 1 base and J lost 8, with 14 bases in between. The CDR3 loop spans 14 amino acids. This CDR3 is CASSIAGTWSGYTF. The CDR3 DNA reads as TGTGCCAGTAGTATAGCGGGGACCTGGAGCGGCTACACCTTC. The full variable domain, its missing parts supplied by reference TRBV19 and TRBJ1-2, is DGGITQSPKYLFRKEGQNVTLSCEQNLNHDAMYWYRQDPGQGLRLIYYSQIVNDFQKGDIAEGYSVSREKKESFPLTVTSAQKNPTAFYLCASSIAGTWSGYTFGSGTRLTVV.

The chain joins TRBV27 to TRBJ1-1; TRBD1 is a possible D gene (6 bases). The CDR3 runs 23 residues. V was pared by 5 bases and J by 4 bases, with 41 bases between. Germline loops: CDR1 MNHEY, CDR2 SMNVEV (reference sequence). CDR3: CASSPNRVNPRFVGRDDRTEAFF. The CDR3 region has the DNA TGTGCCAGCAGTCCCAACAGGGTCAACCCCCGATTTGTAGGTAGGGATGATCGCACTGAAGCTTTCTTT.

The chain recombines TRBV15 with TRBJ2-7, with D possibly TRBD1 on 5 matching bases. The CDR3 is made up of 14 amino acids. The V gene lost 0 bases and the J gene lost 2 bases, with 8 bases spanning the gap. Per germline, CDR1 LNHNV and CDR2 YYDKDF (reference sequence). This CDR3 reads CATSRESTAYEQYF. The CDR3 nucleotides are TGTGCCACCAGCAGAGAATCGACAGCCTACGAGCAGTACTTC.

V and J are TRBV19 and TRBJ1-1; unclear D gene. V was shortened by 6 bases and J by 1 base, with 12 bases between the two germline ends. Germline CDR1 is LNHDA and CDR2 is SQIVND (reference sequence). This CDR3 is 14 amino acids long. The CDR3 nucleotides are TGTGCCAGTAGCTCGAGGCTGGGGAACACTGAAGCTTTCTTT. Protein sequence: CASSSRLGNTEAFF.

CDR3 nucleotides: TGTGCCTCTGAACAGGGGAGGTGGGGGGGTGAAGCTTTCTTT. Its protein product is CASEQGRWGGEAFF. The V call is TRBV30, the J call TRBJ1-1; 7 positions match TRBD1. V was clipped by 7 bases and J by 7 bases; unmatched bases: 15. The CDR3 sequence is 14 residues long. Looked up from germline, CDR1 is GTSNPN and CDR2 is SVGIG (reference sequence).

The genes are TRBV6-5 and TRBJ2-7; possible D gene TRBD1, 6 bases. CDR3 length: 14 residues. Trimming shortened V by 2 bases and J by 5 bases, and 13 bases separated the two germline ends. Germline V gene data show CDR1 as MNHEY and CDR2 as SVGAGI. The CDR3 protein is CASSYLDSGNEQYF. CDR3 DNA: TGTGCCAGCAGTTACCTGGACAGTGGGAACGAGCAGTACTTC.

In regard to this clonotype: The missing conserved phenylalanine or tryptophan at the end of this CDR3 makes a read error likely. V usage is TRBV6-1 and J usage is TRBJ1-1; 11 bases are a match to TRBD1. The V and J ends lost 3 bases and 6 bases, in that order; junction bases with no gene match: 9. This CDR3 spans 16 amino acids. The germline V gene has CDR1 MNHNS and CDR2 SASEGT. CDR3 sequence reads: CASSERTGGRSSEAFS. The CDR3 DNA is TGTGCCAGCAGTGAGAGGACAGGGGGCAGGAGCTCTGAAGCTTTCTCT.

The J gene is TRBJ1-2, the V gene TRBV6-2 or TRBV6-3; D call uncertain. Germline CDR1 is MNHEY and CDR2 is SVGEGT. This CDR3 region has 11 residues. V lost 4 bases and J lost 8, with 8 bases in between. CDR3 bases: TGTGCCAGCAGTTTTGAGGCCGGCTACACCTTC. It is translated as CASSFEAGYTF.

The gene calls are TRBV27 and TRBJ1-2, with no clear D. Germline CDR1 is MNHEY and CDR2 is SMNVEV (reference sequence). This CDR3 is 13 amino acids long. Trimming removed 6 bases from V and 3 bases from J, with 11 bases in between. CDR3 nucleotides: TGTGCCAGCAGACCCTTTCGGGACTATGGCTACACCTTC. Its protein product is CASRPFRDYGYTF.

In its sample, this clonotype was seen once. V usage is TRBV11-2 and J usage is TRBJ2-3; 13 bases agree with TRBD2. Germline V gives CDR1 SGHAT, CDR2 FQNNGV. The CDR3 spans 16 residues. The ends lost 3 bases at V and 1 base at J; junction bases unmatched: 1. For the CDR3, the DNA is TGTGCCAGCAGCTTGGGACTAGCGGGACGCACAGATACGCAGTATTTT. Translation gives CASSLGLAGRTDTQYF.

The chain is built from TRBV7-2 and TRBJ2-3; 8 bases are a match to TRBD2. Trimming at V came to 3 bases and at J to 3 bases, leaving 2 bases not matched to a gene. Germline V gene sequence: CDR1 SGHTA, CDR2 FQGNSA. The CDR3 is 14 amino acids. The CDR3 loop is CASSFRLATDTQYF. CDR3 nucleotide sequence: TGTGCCAGCAGCTTCCGACTAGCGACAGATACGCAGTATTTT.

V usage is TRBV10-2 and J usage is TRBJ1-1, with no clear D. The CDR3 is 12 residues long. Germline lookup yields CDR1 WSHSY and CDR2 SAAADI. Trimming shortened V by 8 bases and J by 0 bases, and 7 bases separated the two germline ends. The CDR3 is CASGIMNTEAFF. Here the CDR3 DNA reads TGCGCCAGCGGTATAATGAACACTGAAGCTTTCTTT.